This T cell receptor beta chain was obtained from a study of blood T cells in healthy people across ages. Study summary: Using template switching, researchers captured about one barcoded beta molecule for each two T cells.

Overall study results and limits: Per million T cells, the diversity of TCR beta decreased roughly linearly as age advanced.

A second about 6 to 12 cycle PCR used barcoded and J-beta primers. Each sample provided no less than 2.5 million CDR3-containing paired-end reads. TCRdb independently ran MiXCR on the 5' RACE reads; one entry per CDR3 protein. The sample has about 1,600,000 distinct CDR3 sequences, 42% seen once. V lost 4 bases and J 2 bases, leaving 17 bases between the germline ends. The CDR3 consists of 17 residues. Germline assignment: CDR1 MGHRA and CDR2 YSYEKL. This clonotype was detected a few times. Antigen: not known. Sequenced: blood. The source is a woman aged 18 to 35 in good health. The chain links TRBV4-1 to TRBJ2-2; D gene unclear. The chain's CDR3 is CASSLYSTADNTGELFF. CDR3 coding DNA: TGCGCCAGCAGCCTGTACTCCACAGCAGATAACACCGGGGAGCTGTTTTTT.